These 24 T cell receptor beta chains share one sample of origin, sequenced in a study of blood T cell repertoires in COVID-19 (dated by TCRdb to 2018 to 2021). Receptor libraries were prepared by the immunoSEQ multiplex PCR assay. TCRdb stores this immuneACCESS table with in-frame sequences only. Part of the clones is absent; in the studies checked, under half of the shortfall reflects unresolved V genes, and no reason is known for the rest. This sample comprises approximately 150,000 clones, approximately 83% of them detected only once. Jointly, the top ten make up roughly 5% of the sample. The material sequenced was PBMCs or T cells enriched from blood (not recorded which). The source is a man between 65 and 80 years old who had been exposed to COVID-19.

V usage is TRBV6-5 and J usage is TRBJ2-5; D remains unclear. Deletions cut 0 bases from V and 2 bases from J, with 13 bases between. This CDR3 has 16 amino acids. Germline assignment: CDR1 MNHEY and CDR2 SVGAGI. CDR3 sequence: CASSYSPGLGQETQYF. The CDR3 coding sequence is TGTGCCAGCAGTTACTCCCCAGGTTTGGGTCAAGAGACCCAGTACTTC.

CDR3 coding DNA: TGTGCCAGTAGTATAGAGCTTGGGGGCCCCCAGCCCCAGCATTTT. This encodes CASSIELGGPQPQHF. The chain combines TRBV19 with TRBJ1-5; possibly TRBD1 for D (6 bases). Per germline, CDR1 LNHDA and CDR2 SQIVND (reference sequence). V was clipped by 0 bases and J by 7 bases, with 13 bases between them. This CDR3 region has 15 residues.

This rearrangement joins TRBV7-8 to TRBJ1-4; possible D gene TRBD1, 6 bases. The CDR3 is 13 residues long. Per the germline V gene, CDR1 is SGHVS and CDR2 is FQNEAQ. V lost 1 base and J lost 8, with 8 bases in between. The CDR3 loop reads CASSLGTGEKLFF. CDR3 DNA sequence: TGTGCCAGCAGCTTAGGCACAGGGGAAAAACTGTTTTTT.

CDR3 DNA sequence: TGCGCCAGCAGCTTGTCAAGCCCTAGCAATCAGCCCCAGCATTTT. This gives the protein CASSLSSPSNQPQHF. The gene calls are TRBV5-1 and TRBJ1-5; D gene ambiguous. Per the germline V gene, CDR1 is SGHRS and CDR2 is YFSETQ. The CDR3 runs 15 residues. Trimming removed 1 base from V and 0 bases from J, with 8 bases in between.

V gene TRBV7-9 combines with J gene TRBJ2-7; TRBD2 matches 8 bases. CDR1 and CDR2 from the germline V gene are SEHNR and FQNEAQ (reference sequence). This CDR3 is 18 amino acids long. Trimming removed 1 base from V and 2 bases from J; junction bases left unmatched: 13. The CDR3 region is CASSLVSSGRTITYEQYF. In DNA, the CDR3 is TGTGCCAGCAGCTTAGTTTCTAGCGGGCGAACCATCACCTACGAGCAGTACTTC.

The rearrangement links TRBV7-8 to TRBJ1-2; the D is unclear. There are 16 residues in the CDR3. Trimming removed 5 bases from V and 3 bases from J, with 19 bases in between. Germline CDR1 is SGHVS and CDR2 is FQNEAQ. CDR3 loop: CASSPGSIYRDYGYTF. The DNA for the CDR3 is TGTGCCAGCAGCCCGGGATCTATTTACCGGGACTATGGCTACACCTTC.

This clone was seen a handful of times. The V call is TRBV6-4, the J call TRBJ2-1; weak D call: TRBD2 (5 bases). This CDR3 spans 18 amino acids. The V and J ends lost 4 bases and 0 bases respectively, with 19 bases between them. CDR1 is MRHNA, CDR2 SNTAGT, per germline. CDR3 region: CASSVAASQTSSYNEQFF. CDR3 coding DNA: TGTGCCAGCAGTGTGGCGGCAAGCCAAACTAGCTCCTACAATGAGCAGTTCTTC.

The V call is TRBV6-5, the J call TRBJ2-7; TRBD2 matches 7 bases. CDR1 is MNHEY and CDR2 is SVGAGI in the germline V gene. Trimming cost V 4 bases and J 7 bases; bases outside gene matches: 13. The CDR3 runs 15 residues. CDR3 sequence (DNA): TGTGCCAGCAGTTGGTCTCAACTAGCGAATTCGGAGCAGTACTTC. Protein product: CASSWSQLANSEQYF.

Regarding this clone: The sample carries other DNA sequences with the same CDR3. The gene calls are TRBV18 and TRBJ2-5; D possibly corresponds to TRBD2 (5 bases). Per the germline V gene, CDR1 is KGHSH and CDR2 is LQKENI. The ends were cut back, 4 bases at V and 2 bases at J, with 8 bases in the middle. CDR3 size: 13 residues. CDR3 loop: CASSLGLQETQYF. The CDR3 DNA follows: TGTGCCAGCTCACTCGGACTTCAAGAGACCCAGTACTTC.

V usage is TRBV27 and J usage is TRBJ1-2; D unresolved. Trimming left V 6 bases short and J 2 bases short, with 13 bases between. This CDR3 is 14 amino acids long. Germline CDR1 MNHEY, CDR2 SMNVEV (reference sequence). The CDR3 sequence: CASSFSTSNYGYTF. In DNA, the CDR3 is TGTGCCAGCAGCTTCTCGACAAGCAACTATGGCTACACCTTC.

V usage is TRBV5-5 and J usage is TRBJ1-2; D possibly corresponds to TRBD1 (6 bases). CDR1 and CDR2 (germline): SGHKS, YYEKEE (reference sequence). CDR3 length: 14 residues. Trimming removed 2 bases from V and 6 bases from J, with 14 bases in between. CDR3 loop: CASSFRQGRDGYTF. The CDR3 nucleotides read TGTGCCAGCAGCTTCAGGCAGGGGAGGGATGGCTACACCTTC.

The chain employs TRBV13 and TRBJ2-1; 10 bases agree with TRBD2. The CDR3 has 13 residues. Germline-derived CDR1 and CDR2 are PRHDT and FYEKMQ (reference sequence). V shed 8 bases and J 15 bases; nucleotides not matched to a gene: 13. The CDR3 sequence is CASQDNSGGRVFF. CDR3 DNA: TGTGCCAGCCAAGATAATAGCGGGGGGCGGGTGTTCTTC. Complete variable domain (other parts from reference TRBV13 and TRBJ2-1): AAGVIQSPRHLIKEKRETATLKCYPIPRHDTVYWYQQGPGQDPQFLISFYEKMQSDKGSIPDRFSAQQFSDYHSELNMSSLELGDSALYFCASQDNSGGRVFFGPGTRLTVL.

The chain employs TRBV10-1 and TRBJ2-1; the match to TRBD2 covers 11 bases. The junction had 6 bases not matched to a gene; V was cut back by 10 bases and J by 7 bases. The germline CDR1 and CDR2 sequences are WNHNN and SYGVQD (reference sequence). The CDR3 sequence is 13 residues long. CDR3 sequence (DNA): TGCGCCAACCCGAGACTAGCGGGGAATGAGCAGTTCTTC. Its protein is CANPRLAGNEQFF.

The chain combines TRBV19 with TRBJ1-5; D is unclear. V was cut by 0 bases and J by 1 base, with 16 bases left in between. The CDR3 covers 18 residues. Per germline, CDR1 LNHDA and CDR2 SQIVND (reference sequence). CDR3 region: CASSIDFVMRASNQPQHF. The CDR3 bases are TGTGCCAGTAGTATAGATTTCGTTATGAGGGCGAGCAATCAGCCCCAGCATTTT.

The rearrangement joins TRBV30 to TRBJ1-4; D is ambiguous. This CDR3 spans 13 amino acids. The V gene lost 1 base and the J gene lost 7 bases, with 10 bases spanning the gap. Germline V gives CDR1 GTSNPN, CDR2 SVGIG (reference sequence). In DNA form, the CDR3 reads TGTGCCTGGAGTGCCGGGGTGACTGAAAAACTGTTTTTT. It codes for CAWSAGVTEKLFF.

The chain couples TRBV5-1 to TRBJ2-3; 7 bases are shared with TRBD2. Germline-derived CDR1 and CDR2 are SGHRS and YFSETQ. V lost 4 bases to trimming and J lost 0 bases; unmatched junction nucleotides: 8. The CDR3 runs 16 residues. The CDR3: CASSLAGLGSTDTQYF. In DNA, the CDR3 is TGCGCCAGCAGCCTCGCCGGACTAGGGAGCACAGATACGCAGTATTTT.

The rearrangement uses TRBV30 and TRBJ1-5; 12 bases match TRBD1. The CDR3 totals 18 residues. V shed 0 bases and J 6 bases; nucleotides not matched to a gene: 12. Germline-derived CDR1 and CDR2 are GTSNPN and SVGIG (reference sequence). CDR3 sequence (DNA): TGTGCCTGGAGTGTTAGGAAATGGGACAGGGGGCGAAGTCAGCCCCAGCATTTT. Translating gives CAWSVRKWDRGRSQPQHF.

Worth noting for this clone: Mismatch with germline at one junction end may stem from a read error. This chain joins TRBV19 and TRBJ1-3, with 9 nucleotides matching TRBD1. Germline loops: CDR1 LNHDA, CDR2 SQIVND (reference sequence). CDR3 length equals 17 residues. The CDR3 loop reads CASSMVLTGGSGNIIYF. CDR3 sequence (DNA): TGTGCCAGTAGTATGGTCCTCACAGGGGGCTCCGGAAACATCATATATTTT.

This clone was observed a few times. The chain joins TRBV12-3 or TRBV12-4 to TRBJ1-2, with 7 bases identical to TRBD1. The CDR3 consists of 13 residues. V was pared by 1 base and J by 9 bases, with 5 bases of the junction left unmatched. The CDR3 nucleotides are TGTGCCAGCAGTTTAGGGGACAGCCCCAGCTACACCTTC. It codes for CASSLGDSPSYTF.

This chain uses TRBV3-1 (or the pseudogene TRBV3-2) with TRBJ2-2; 10 bases align to TRBD2. The CDR3 runs to 20 residues. Germline CDR1 reads LGHDT; CDR2 reads YNNKEL (reference sequence). Trimming at V came to 4 bases and at J to 2 bases, leaving 16 bases not matched to a gene. DNA of the CDR3: TGTGCCAGCAGCCCAGGTCTCGGGGCTAGCGGGAGTAGTAACACCGGGGAGCTGTTTTTT. This translates into CASSPGLGASGSSNTGELFF.

The chain has TRBV3-1 (or the pseudogene TRBV3-2) and TRBJ2-1; TRBD2 aligns across 9 bases. Germline CDR1 reads LGHDT; CDR2 reads YNNKEL (reference sequence). CDR3 length: 18 amino acids. With 3 bases clipped from V and 5 bases from J, the junction kept 14 bases outside the gene matches. CDR3 DNA: TGTGCCAGCAGCCAGGCCTGGGGGGGGCTAGCGGGGAACAATGAGCAGTTCTTC. Translated, it gives CASSQAWGGLAGNNEQFF.

The gene calls are TRBV24-1 and TRBJ2-5; 7 bases line up with TRBD2. The trim removed 4 bases at V and 3 bases at J, leaving 4 bases unmatched. The V gene's germline CDR1 is KGHDR and CDR2 SFDVKD. The CDR3 totals 14 residues. The CDR3 loop is CATSEGLDEETQYF. The CDR3 bases are TGTGCCACCAGTGAAGGACTAGATGAAGAGACCCAGTACTTC.

The gene calls are TRBV25-1 and TRBJ2-7; unclear D gene. Germline values: CDR1 MGHDK, CDR2 SYGVNS. The CDR3 spans 11 residues. With 3 bases removed from V and 5 bases from J, the gap between germline ends came to 5 bases. The CDR3 nucleotides read TGTGCCAGCAGTGACTACGACGAGCAGTACTTC. It specifies CASSDYDEQYF.

The rearrangement links TRBV19 to TRBJ2-7, with TRBD2 matching 8 bases. The V segment lost 7 bases and the J segment 2 bases; nucleotides outside the gene matches: 10. Germline V CDR1 and CDR2: LNHDA, SQIVND (reference sequence). This CDR3 comprises 15 residues. DNA of the CDR3: TGTGCCAGTACCAACGCGGCGGGAGGACCCTACGAGCAGTACTTC. Translating gives CASTNAAGGPYEQYF.